One and the same sample provided the 32 T cell receptor beta chains below, sequenced in a study of cytomegalovirus exposure and HLA in healthy donors. The primer mix had 60 Vbeta and 13 Jbeta primers. The repertoire was sequenced with immunoSEQ multiplex PCR; TCRdb's copy has only in-frame clones and lacks some. The table lists 150,000 to 200,000 clones, 70% to 80% of them singletons, with roughly 3.7% in the top ten. Material: PBMCs. Source of these receptors: a woman in her fifties or sixties in good health and CMV-seropositive.

CDR3 sequence: CASRVTSQETQYF. CDR3 DNA sequence: TGTGCCAGCAGGGTCACTAGTCAAGAGACCCAGTACTTC. The rearrangement uses TRBV2 and TRBJ2-5, with D tentatively TRBD2 (5 bases). With 6 bases removed from V and 2 bases from J, the gap between germline ends came to 10 bases. Germline assignment: CDR1 SNHLY and CDR2 FYNNEI. The CDR3 totals 13 residues.

The gene calls are TRBV7-2 and TRBJ2-7; D is undetermined. Trimming pared 1 base from V and 1 base from J, leaving 8 bases between. This CDR3 has 14 amino acids. The V gene's germline CDR1 is SGHTA and CDR2 FQGNSA. The CDR3: CASSLDSRSYEQYF. The CDR3 nucleotides are TGTGCCAGCAGCTTAGATTCCAGATCCTACGAGCAGTACTTC.

The chain combines TRBV9 with TRBJ2-7; 7 positions match TRBD2. The junction had 2 bases not matched to a gene; V was cut back by 0 bases and J by 2 bases. The CDR3 covers 14 residues. Per the germline V gene, CDR1 is SGDLS and CDR2 is YYNGEE. The CDR3 here is CASSVEGTTYEQYF. CDR3 bases: TGTGCCAGCAGCGTAGAGGGGACTACCTACGAGCAGTACTTC.

The chain recombines TRBV28 with TRBJ1-3, with 7 positions matching TRBD1. Germline assignment: CDR1 MDHEN and CDR2 SYDVKM. J gave up 3 bases and V 8 bases, and 7 bases lay outside the gene matches. This CDR3 comprises 14 residues. CDR3 region: CASVPGQIGNTIYF. The CDR3 bases are TGTGCCAGCGTGCCGGGACAGATTGGAAACACCATATATTTT.

This clone is medium-sized in the sample. The identical CDR3 is also encoded by other nucleotide sequences in the sample. The chain is built from TRBV5-6 and TRBJ1-5, with D possibly matching TRBD1 (5 bases). From germline, CDR1 is SGHDT and CDR2 YYEEEE. The CDR3 length is 16 residues. Between the trimmed V and J ends, which lost 0 bases and 0 bases, there was a span of 10 bases. CDR3: CASSLGRGNSNQPQHF. Written as DNA, the CDR3 is TGTGCCAGCAGCTTGGGGAGGGGAAATAGCAATCAGCCCCAGCATTTT.

This clone has a single count. The sample has other DNA sequences that encode this CDR3 too. This rearrangement joins TRBV28 to TRBJ1-5; D ambiguous. CDR3 length: 12 amino acids. Germline V gene lookup returns CDR1 MDHEN and CDR2 SYDVKM. The V end was cut by 7 bases, the J end by 0 bases, with 4 bases between. The CDR3 bases are TGTGCCAGCAAACATAGCAATCAGCCCCAGCATTTT. Translation gives CASKHSNQPQHF.

The rearrangement uses TRBV5-1 and TRBJ2-1, with 15 bases that match TRBD2. In germline, CDR1 is SGHRS, CDR2 YFSETQ. This CDR3 comprises 21 residues. J gave up 0 bases and V 3 bases, and 13 bases lay outside the gene matches. The CDR3 DNA reads as TGCGCCAGCAGCTCAAGGGGACTAGCGGGGGGTAATCCTGGCTCCTACAATGAGCAGTTCTTC. Translation: CASSSRGLAGGNPGSYNEQFF.

This chain links TRBV18 with TRBJ2-7; a weak D match, TRBD2 (6 bases). Trimming left V 4 bases short and J 0 bases short, with 13 bases between. Germline V lookup: CDR1 KGHSH, CDR2 LQKENI. The CDR3 loop spans 15 amino acids. DNA of the CDR3: TGTGCCAGCTCACTCGGGACTTCTATCTCCTACGAGCAGTACTTC. This translates into CASSLGTSISYEQYF. Full variable domain (rest looked up from reference TRBV18 and TRBJ2-7): NAGVMQNPRHLVRRRGQEARLRCSPMKGHSHVYWYRQLPEEGLKFMVYLQKENIIDESGMPKERFSAEFPKEGPSILRIQQVVRGDSAAYFCASSLGTSISYEQYFGPGTRLTVT.

This chain joins TRBV19 and TRBJ2-1, with 8 bases that match TRBD2. This CDR3 is built from 19 residues. Trimming took 7 bases from V and 3 from J; bases not matched to a gene: 20. The V gene's germline CDR1 is LNHDA and CDR2 SQIVND (reference sequence). The DNA for the CDR3 is TGTGCCAGTACAGAGGGGACTAGGGGGGGCAATGTGGGCTACAATGAGCAGTTCTTC. This gives the protein CASTEGTRGGNVGYNEQFF. Supplemented by reference TRBV19 and TRBJ2-1, the full variable domain reads DGGITQSPKYLFRKEGQNVTLSCEQNLNHDAMYWYRQDPGQGLRLIYYSQIVNDFQKGDIAEGYSVSREKKESFPLTVTSAQKNPTAFYLCASTEGTRGGNVGYNEQFFGPGTRLTVL.

In DNA form, the CDR3 reads TGTGCCAGCAGTTTACAGGGGTTTGGGCAGCCCCAGCATTTT. It codes for CASSLQGFGQPQHF. The chain uses TRBV27 and TRBJ1-5; D is possibly TRBD1 (6 bases). From germline, CDR1 is MNHEY and CDR2 SMNVEV (reference sequence). The CDR3 sequence is 14 residues long. V was clipped by 2 bases and J by 7 bases, with 12 bases between them.

The chain combines TRBV28 with TRBJ2-7; 16 nucleotides line up with TRBD2. This CDR3 has 16 amino acids. Germline CDR1 reads MDHEN; CDR2 reads SYDVKM. V dropped 5 bases and J dropped 4; count of bases not matched to a gene: 5. CDR3 protein: CASSPQGLAGGYEQYF. DNA for the CDR3: TGTGCCAGCAGTCCCCAGGGACTAGCGGGAGGGTACGAGCAGTACTTC.

This clone was seen a few times. The chain recombines TRBV19 with TRBJ1-5; 9 nucleotides agree with TRBD1. V gave up 5 bases and J gave up 1 base; unmatched junction bases: 3. This CDR3 region has 15 residues. CDR1 is LNHDA, CDR2 SQIVND, per germline (reference sequence). CDR3 DNA sequence: TGTGCCAGTAGTTTTACAGGGGGCAGCAATCAGCCCCAGCATTTT. This gives the protein CASSFTGGSNQPQHF.

The J gene is TRBJ2-3, the V gene TRBV27; D is perhaps TRBD1 (6 bases). CDR1 is MNHEY and CDR2 is SMNVEV in the germline V gene (reference sequence). V was cut by 4 bases and J by 3 bases, with 8 bases left in between. This CDR3 is 13 amino acids long. CDR3 residues: CASSWTVTDTQYF. CDR3 in DNA: TGTGCCAGCAGTTGGACAGTTACAGATACGCAGTATTTT.

V is TRBV27 and J is TRBJ1-2; D not resolved. Germline loops: CDR1 MNHEY, CDR2 SMNVEV (reference sequence). The V end lost 8 bases, the J end lost 0 bases, and 7 bases lay between the germline ends. This CDR3 region has 12 residues. The CDR3 region has the DNA TGTGCCAGCGGCAGGACTAACTATGGCTACACCTTC. It is translated as CASGRTNYGYTF.

This clone was seen a few times. The chain employs TRBV5-4 and TRBJ2-1; TRBD1 is a possible D gene (5 bases). V lost 4 bases and J lost 5, with 16 bases in between. CDR1 SGHNT and CDR2 YYREEE come from the germline V gene (reference sequence). This CDR3 has 15 residues. The CDR3 here is CASSLSTAFDNEQFF. The CDR3 DNA is TGTGCCAGCAGCCTCTCGACAGCTTTCGACAATGAGCAGTTCTTC. Full variable domain (missing parts from reference TRBV5-4 and TRBJ2-1): ETGVTQSPTHLIKTRGQQVTLRCSSQSGHNTVSWYQQALGQGPQFIFQYYREEENGRGNFPPRFSGLQFPNYSSELNVNALELDDSALYLCASSLSTAFDNEQFFGPGTRLTVL.

The rearrangement uses TRBV4-2 and TRBJ2-7, with 8 bases identical to TRBD2. The CDR3 is 15 amino acids. After removal of 0 bases from V and 3 bases from J, the junction contained 4 bases not matched to a gene. Germline values: CDR1 LGHNA, CDR2 YNFKEQ. The CDR3 nucleotides read TGTGCCAGCAGCCAAGAAGGTAGCGGGATCTACGAGCAGTACTTC. Its translation: CASSQEGSGIYEQYF.

This clone was observed once. This sequence joins TRBV21-1 and TRBJ2-5; TRBD1 is taken as the D call from the table, unchecked against the DNA. TRBV21-1 is listed as a pseudogene. This CDR3 contains 15 residues. This CDR3 is CASSTRHRGQETQYF. The CDR3 region has the DNA TGTGCCAGCAGCACCCGTCACAGGGGGCAAGAGACCCAGTACTTC.

The V gene is TRBV7-9, the J gene TRBJ1-2; 9 positions agree with TRBD1. The germline V gene encodes CDR1 SEHNR and CDR2 FQNEAQ (reference sequence). The CDR3 runs to 14 residues. V gave up 5 bases and J gave up 6 bases; unmatched junction bases: 7. CDR3 DNA: TGTGCCAGCAGCCGCGATTGGGACAGGGATGGCTACACCTTC. It is translated as CASSRDWDRDGYTF.

This chain uses TRBV2 with TRBJ1-5, with unresolved D. V was trimmed by 7 bases and J by 0 bases, leaving 7 bases between them. Germline CDR1 is SNHLY and CDR2 is FYNNEI. The CDR3 length is 13 residues. The CDR3 DNA follows: TGTGCCAGCACGTACTATAGCAATCAGCCCCAGCATTTT. As protein: CASTYYSNQPQHF.

The chain is built from TRBV11-2 and TRBJ2-6; a weak D match, TRBD2 (7 bases). This CDR3 is built from 18 residues. V lost 2 bases to trimming and J lost 0 bases, with 14 bases between them. CDR1 is SGHAT, CDR2 FQNNGV, per germline. CDR3 DNA: TGTGCCAGCAGCTTATGGCGGGGGCCCAGCTCTGGGGCCAACGTCCTGACTTTC. It is translated as CASSLWRGPSSGANVLTF. Supplemented by reference TRBV11-2 and TRBJ2-6, the full variable domain reads EAGVAQSPRYKIIEKRQSVAFWCNPISGHATLYWYQQILGQGPKLLIQFQNNGVVDDSQLPKDRFSAERLKGVDSTLKIQPAKLEDSAVYLCASSLWRGPSSGANVLTFGAGSRLTVL.

The rearrangement links TRBV7-9 to TRBJ2-5, with D maybe TRBD1 (5 bases). The V and J ends lost 10 bases and 2 bases respectively, with 14 bases between them. CDR3 length: 13 residues. CDR1 and CDR2 (germline): SEHNR, FQNEAQ (reference sequence). The CDR3 here is CATRSSGQETQYF. DNA for the CDR3: TGTGCCACCAGGTCGTCAGGGCAAGAGACCCAGTACTTC.

The count of this clone is one. As DNA, the CDR3 is TGTGCCAGCAGATTAAGCGGGGTTTGGGATGAGCAGTTCTTC. It yields the protein CASRLSGVWDEQFF. The chain links TRBV27 to TRBJ2-1; 7 bases align to TRBD2. Germline trimming cut 6 bases from V and 8 bases from J; bases unmatched to any gene: 10. The germline V gene has CDR1 MNHEY and CDR2 SMNVEV (reference sequence). The CDR3 spans 14 residues.

The V call is TRBV2, the J call TRBJ2-7; 8 bases line up with TRBD1. Trimming cost V 3 bases and J 6 bases; bases outside gene matches: 19. The CDR3 is 18 residues long. Germline V lookup: CDR1 SNHLY, CDR2 FYNNEI. CDR3 sequence reads: CASSEGWDSGTGVFEQYF. DNA for the CDR3: TGTGCCAGCAGTGAGGGCTGGGATTCCGGGACAGGTGTCTTCGAGCAGTACTTC.

The chain is built from TRBV7-3 and TRBJ2-1, with 7 bases matching TRBD2. The CDR3 contains 12 residues. V was pared by 5 bases and J by 7 bases, with 2 bases of the junction left unmatched. Germline CDR1 reads SGHTA; CDR2 reads FQGTGA. The CDR3 reads CASSPGGNEQFF. The CDR3 nucleotides are TGTGCCAGCAGCCCCGGGGGGAATGAGCAGTTCTTC.

This chain uses TRBV11-2 with TRBJ1-3; D is uncertain. V shed 5 bases and J shed 2 bases, with 13 bases lying between them. CDR3 length: 15 amino acids. CDR1 and CDR2 from the germline V gene are SGHAT and FQNNGV. This chain's CDR3 is CASSASPRAGNTIYF. CDR3 DNA: TGTGCCAGCAGCGCGAGCCCGCGGGCTGGAAACACCATATATTTT.

The rearrangement links TRBV18 to TRBJ1-4, with 7 bases aligning to TRBD1. There are 16 residues in the CDR3. Per germline, CDR1 KGHSH and CDR2 LQKENI. J gave up 8 bases and V 3 bases, and 12 bases lay outside the gene matches. The CDR3 spells CASSPTTGSRMEKLFF. The CDR3 DNA reads as TGTGCCAGCTCACCGACGACAGGGTCAAGGATGGAAAAACTGTTTTTT. Complete variable domain (other parts from reference TRBV18 and TRBJ1-4): NAGVMQNPRHLVRRRGQEARLRCSPMKGHSHVYWYRQLPEEGLKFMVYLQKENIIDESGMPKERFSAEFPKEGPSILRIQQVVRGDSAAYFCASSPTTGSRMEKLFFGSGTQLSVL.

The chain couples TRBV30 to TRBJ2-5, with D possibly matching TRBD1 (6 bases). The CDR3 extends over 13 amino acids. Germline CDR1 is GTSNPN and CDR2 is SVGIG (reference sequence). The V gene lost 6 bases and the J gene lost 2 bases, with 13 bases spanning the gap. The DNA for the CDR3 is TGTGCCTGTAATTCAGGGGTACAAGAGACCCAGTACTTC. Protein: CACNSGVQETQYF.

This chain uses TRBV18 with TRBJ1-1; 10 nucleotides agree with TRBD1. CDR1 and CDR2 (germline): KGHSH, LQKENI. The CDR3 is 14 amino acids. The V gene end was trimmed by 3 bases and the J gene end by 6 bases; junction bases not matched to a gene: 4. Here the CDR3 reads CASSPSGTGAEAFF. CDR3 in DNA: TGTGCCAGCTCACCGTCCGGGACAGGGGCTGAAGCTTTCTTT.

The gene calls are TRBV29-1 and TRBJ2-1, with 8 bases aligning to TRBD1. J gave up 6 bases and V 4 bases, and 11 bases lay outside the gene matches. Germline V gene lookup returns CDR1 SQVTM and CDR2 ANQGSEA. The CDR3 loop spans 15 amino acids. The CDR3 nucleotides are TGCAGCGTTGCACTGCGGACAGGGTTTCTCAATGAGCAGTTCTTC. This encodes CSVALRTGFLNEQFF.

This chain joins TRBV9 and TRBJ1-6; 8 bases match TRBD1. The CDR3 has 15 amino acids. CDR1 SGDLS and CDR2 YYNGEE come from the germline V gene. V lost 3 bases and J lost 11; bases outside the gene matches: 10. The CDR3 nucleotides are TGTGCCAGCAGCGCAGTAGCAGGGGGCCCTACACCCCTCCACTTT. This translates into CASSAVAGGPTPLHF.

This clone turned up a few times. The genes are TRBV20-1 and TRBJ2-3; D uncertain. V was trimmed by 6 bases and J by 5 bases, leaving 6 bases between them. The CDR3 is made up of 10 amino acids. Germline V gene lookup returns CDR1 DFQATT and CDR2 SNEGSKA (reference sequence). CDR3 loop: CSAPRDTQYF. The DNA for the CDR3 is TGCAGTGCCCCGCGAGATACGCAGTATTTT.

This clone was seen a handful of times. This chain uses TRBV19 with TRBJ2-1, with 7 bases fitting TRBD2. Looked up from germline, CDR1 is LNHDA and CDR2 is SQIVND (reference sequence). V lost 6 bases to trimming and J lost 10 bases; unmatched junction nucleotides: 12. The CDR3 totals 14 residues. CDR3 sequence reads: CASRLGLAASEQFF. CDR3 bases: TGTGCCAGTAGGCTCGGTCTAGCGGCCTCGGAGCAGTTCTTC.